The 25 T cell receptor beta chains below come from one sample, sequenced in a study of blood T cells in healthy people across ages. A second PCR of about 7 to 12 cycles used a sample-barcoded 5' primer and a J-beta primer mix. From the 5' RACE reads, TCRdb called clonotypes with MiXCR, one entry per CDR3 protein. Here the sample spans 550,000 to 750,000 distinct CDR3 sequences, around 21% being singletons. The sample comprised blood. The receptors derive from a man between 65 and 85 years old in good health.

On this clonotype itself: A much larger clone sits a single nucleotide away, making a read error possible. This chain joins TRBV20-1 and TRBJ2-3; the D is unclear. The V gene's germline CDR1 is DFQATT and CDR2 SNEGSKA (reference sequence). Trimming left V 3 bases short and J 4 bases short, with 2 bases between. The CDR3 is 10 residues long. The chain's CDR3 is CSASADTQYF. The CDR3 coding sequence is TGCAGTGCTAGCGCAGATACGCAGTATTTT.

Many counts were recorded for this clonotype. V and J are TRBV24-1 and TRBJ2-3, with 12 nucleotides matching TRBD2. Germline V gene sequence: CDR1 KGHDR, CDR2 SFDVKD. V dropped 3 bases and J dropped 1; count of bases not matched to a gene: 1. The CDR3 length is 16 residues. The CDR3 reads CATSDPSGRGTDTQYF. CDR3 bases: TGTGCCACCAGTGATCCTAGCGGGAGGGGCACAGATACGCAGTATTTT.

This clonotype was seen a few times. V gene TRBV12-3 or TRBV12-4 combines with J gene TRBJ2-1; possible D gene TRBD2, 5 bases. The CDR3 extends over 12 amino acids. V was trimmed by 6 bases and J by 10 bases, leaving 13 bases between them. For the CDR3, the DNA is TGTGCCAGCAGCATTAGCGTCGGCGAGCAGTTCTTC. This sequence encodes CASSISVGEQFF.

CDR3 in DNA: TGTGCCACCAGCAGAGATTCCCTAGCGGGGGGCAATGAGCAGTTCTTC. It encodes CATSRDSLAGGNEQFF. This sequence joins TRBV15 and TRBJ2-5; 11 bases are shared with TRBD2. The DNA end is a closer match to TRBJ2-1, so the J assignment may be wrong. Germline CDR1 reads LNHNV; CDR2 reads YYDKDF (reference sequence). The CDR3 is made up of 16 amino acids.

This clonotype has ten or more counts. This rearrangement joins TRBV2 to TRBJ2-5; TRBD2 matches 14 bases. The CDR3 has 16 amino acids. From germline, CDR1 is SNHLY and CDR2 FYNNEI. The V gene end was trimmed by 7 bases and the J gene end by 4 bases; junction bases not matched to a gene: 8. The CDR3 sequence: CASKSGTSGSGETQYF. CDR3 sequence (DNA): TGTGCCAGCAAATCCGGGACTAGCGGGAGTGGAGAGACCCAGTACTTC.

This clonotype was observed a handful of times. The chain has TRBV3-1 and TRBJ2-7; 11 bases match TRBD2. Trimming at V came to 0 bases and at J to 0 bases, leaving 4 bases not matched to a gene. The length of the CDR3 is 17 residues. Germline CDR1 LGHDT, CDR2 YNNKEL (reference sequence). The chain's CDR3 is CASSQDFGTSGSYEQYF. The CDR3 bases are TGTGCCAGCAGCCAAGATTTCGGGACTAGCGGCTCCTACGAGCAGTACTTC.

This clonotype is classed as medium-sized. The genes are TRBV2 and TRBJ2-7; the D gene is possibly TRBD1 (6 bases). The ends were cut back, 5 bases at V and 3 bases at J, with 14 bases in the middle. This CDR3 comprises 14 residues. The germline V gene has CDR1 SNHLY and CDR2 FYNNEI. The CDR3 DNA reads as TGTGCCAGCAGTTTACAGGGTGGGTTCTACGAGCAGTACTTC. It is translated as CASSLQGGFYEQYF.

This sequence joins TRBV10-3 and TRBJ2-5; 7 positions agree with TRBD1. V lost 0 bases to trimming and J lost 2 bases; unmatched junction nucleotides: 6. CDR3 length: 16 amino acids. The germline V gene has CDR1 ENHRY and CDR2 SYGVKD. CDR3 bases: TGTGCCATCAGTGAGTCGGACAGGACTTTACAAGAGACCCAGTACTTC. Amino acid sequence: CAISESDRTLQETQYF.

The chain carries TRBV7-9 and TRBJ2-6; no clear D gene. CDR3 size: 15 residues. Germline-derived CDR1 and CDR2 are SEHNR and FQNEAQ (reference sequence). Trimming took off 5 bases at V and 1 base at J, with 9 bases between the two ends. The CDR3 region has the DNA TGTGCCAGCAGCCCGATCGAGTCTGGGGCCAACGTCCTGACTTTC. Translated: CASSPIESGANVLTF.

This clonotype was seen at least ten times. The chain combines TRBV18 with TRBJ2-1; TRBD2 matches at 8 bases. The CDR3 has 17 amino acids. Per germline, CDR1 KGHSH and CDR2 LQKENI. Trimming at V came to 4 bases and at J to 5 bases, leaving 13 bases not matched to a gene. The CDR3 DNA is TGTGCCAGCTCACGCAGGAGTGCGGGACTAGTCGACAATGAGCAGTTCTTC. It specifies CASSRRSAGLVDNEQFF.

The CDR3 DNA sequence: TGCGCCAGCAGCTTGGTCGACGGACGTGGCACCGGGGAGCTGTTTTTT. Its protein is CASSLVDGRGTGELFF. The J gene is TRBJ2-2, the V gene TRBV5-1; D unclear. V was trimmed by 0 bases and J by 4 bases, leaving 13 bases between them. Germline CDR1 reads SGHRS; CDR2 reads YFSETQ. The CDR3 covers 16 residues.

This clonotype was found a few times. In DNA, the CDR3 is TGTGCCAGCAGTCGCGCGACAGGCTTGGATGCCAAAAACATTCAGTACTTC. Translation: CASSRATGLDAKNIQYF. The chain couples TRBV27 to TRBJ2-4; D is perhaps TRBD1 (6 bases). The CDR3 is 17 residues long. The V gene's germline CDR1 is MNHEY and CDR2 SMNVEV (reference sequence). The germline V and J ends were trimmed by 5 bases and 1 base, with 18 bases remaining between them.

The chain uses TRBV19 and TRBJ2-4; D ambiguous. Germline V gene data show CDR1 as LNHDA and CDR2 as SQIVND (reference sequence). V dropped 3 bases and J dropped 7 bases, with 7 bases sitting between them. The CDR3 covers 12 residues. DNA of the CDR3: TGTGCCAGTAGTATCAGCGATAACATTCAGTACTTC. Translation: CASSISDNIQYF.

This clonotype was counted only a few times. The chain has TRBV27 and TRBJ2-5; D gene ambiguous. The end of the DNA is better explained by TRBJ2-7, so the J call may be wrong. Germline V gene data show CDR1 as MNHEY and CDR2 as SMNVEV (reference sequence). The CDR3 contains 16 residues. The DNA for the CDR3 is TGTGCCAGCAGTTTAGGCAATCCGACCCTTTCCTACGAGCAGTACTTC. This sequence encodes CASSLGNPTLSYEQYF.

For this clonotype: Its ends do not fully match the called genes, so a read error is possible. The genes are TRBV28 and TRBJ1-5, with D maybe TRBD1 (5 bases). Germline V lookup: CDR1 MDHEN, CDR2 SYDVKM. This CDR3 is built from 13 residues. CDR3 DNA: TGTGCCAGCAGTTTGGGGGGTAATCAGCCCCAGCGTTTT. Residues: CASSLGGNQPQRF.

The chain couples TRBV5-1 to TRBJ2-1, with 9 bases fitting TRBD2. There are 18 residues in the CDR3. V trimming: 0 bases; J trimming: 4 bases; junction bases outside the gene matches: 11. Germline CDR1 is SGHRS and CDR2 is YFSETQ. CDR3 residues: CASSLGGSGSLPYNEQFF. CDR3 sequence (DNA): TGCGCCAGCAGCTTGGGGGGTAGCGGGAGCCTACCTTACAATGAGCAGTTCTTC.

This clonotype was seen a few times. The chain is built from TRBV5-5 and TRBJ1-6, with D hard to call. With 1 base removed from V and 0 bases from J, the gap between germline ends came to 8 bases. CDR1 is SGHKS and CDR2 is YYEKEE in the germline V gene (reference sequence). The CDR3 totals 16 residues. The DNA for the CDR3 is TGTGCCAGCAGCTTGTTTCTAAGCTCCTATAATTCACCCCTCCACTTT. Protein sequence: CASSLFLSSYNSPLHF.

This chain links TRBV7-2 with TRBJ2-3; tentatively, D is TRBD2 (6 bases). The CDR3 covers 16 residues. The V gene's germline CDR1 is SGHTA and CDR2 FQGNSA. Trimming removed 1 base from V and 1 base from J, with 12 bases in between. The CDR3 nucleotides are TGTGCCAGCAGCTTAGGGACTATCGGACGCACAGATACGCAGTATTTT. Its translation is CASSLGTIGRTDTQYF. Filled out from reference TRBV7-2 and TRBJ2-3, the complete variable domain reads GAGVSQSPSNKVTEKGKDVELRCDPISGHTALYWYRQSLGQGLEFLIYFQGNSAPDKSGLPSDRFSAERTGGSVSTLTIQRTQQEDSAVYLCASSLGTIGRTDTQYFGPGTRLTVL.

The chain has TRBV5-1 and TRBJ2-7; D ambiguous. The CDR3 contains 14 residues. The germline CDR1 and CDR2 sequences are SGHRS and YFSETQ. Trimming removed 3 bases at V and 6 bases at J, with 16 bases between. The CDR3 DNA reads TGCGCCAGCAGCTCCGACGGTAGTTTCGGCGAGCAGTACTTC. It encodes CASSSDGSFGEQYF. The variable domain in full, completed from reference TRBV5-1 and TRBJ2-7, reads KAGVTQTPRYLIKTRGQQVTLSCSPISGHRSVSWYQQTPGQGLQFLFEYFSETQRNKGNFPGRFSGRQFSNSRSEMNVSTLELGDSALYLCASSSDGSFGEQYFGPGTRLTVT.

V usage is TRBV3-1 and J usage is TRBJ1-4; TRBD1 aligns across 12 bases. Germline CDR1 is LGHDT and CDR2 is YNNKEL (reference sequence). V lost 2 bases, J lost 8 bases, and 3 bases stayed unmatched. The CDR3 loop spans 15 amino acids. Here the CDR3 DNA reads TGTGCCAGCAGCCAATCGGGACAGGGGGCGGAAAAACTGTTTTTT. As protein: CASSQSGQGAEKLFF.

This clonotype has ten or more counts. J is TRBJ2-7 and V is TRBV3-1, with 9 bases that match TRBD1. Germline V CDR1 and CDR2: LGHDT, YNNKEL (reference sequence). The CDR3 totals 14 residues. Trimming removed 1 base from V and 5 bases from J; junction bases left unmatched: 3. The DNA for the CDR3 is TGTGCCAGCAGCCAAGGGGGACAGGGAAACGAGCAGTACTTC. This translates into CASSQGGQGNEQYF.

The chain employs TRBV7-6 and TRBJ1-1; D gene uncertain. Trimming removed 2 bases from V and 6 bases from J, with 7 bases in between. Germline-derived CDR1 and CDR2 are SGHVS and FNYEAQ. The CDR3 contains 12 residues. The CDR3 DNA reads as TGTGCCAGCAGCTTATACGGGGCTGAAGCTTTCTTT. Amino acid sequence: CASSLYGAEAFF.

The table lists this clonotype with many counts. This rearrangement joins TRBV28 to TRBJ2-5; D may be TRBD2 (6 bases). Germline V gene data show CDR1 as MDHEN and CDR2 as SYDVKM. Trimming removed 6 bases from V and 5 bases from J, with 16 bases in between. The CDR3 runs 14 residues. Here the CDR3 reads CASRSGLPRETQYF. Here the CDR3 DNA reads TGTGCCAGCAGGTCGGGACTCCCAAGGGAGACCCAGTACTTC.

This clonotype showed up many times. The J gene is TRBJ2-5, the V gene TRBV24-1, with 9 bases that match TRBD1. This CDR3 spans 15 amino acids. In germline, CDR1 is KGHDR, CDR2 SFDVKD. Trimming cost V 0 bases and J 4 bases; bases outside gene matches: 2. The CDR3 sequence is CATSDLTGGRETQYF. CDR3 DNA sequence: TGTGCCACCAGTGATTTGACAGGGGGCCGAGAGACCCAGTACTTC.

V gene TRBV7-2 combines with J gene TRBJ2-5, with unresolved D. The J call may be faulty, since TRBJ2-1 better matches the DNA end. CDR3 length: 13 amino acids. Germline V gene lookup returns CDR1 SGHTA and CDR2 FQGNSA. The CDR3 region is CASISFGRNEQFF. The CDR3 DNA sequence: TGTGCCAGCATCTCATTCGGTAGGAATGAGCAGTTCTTC.